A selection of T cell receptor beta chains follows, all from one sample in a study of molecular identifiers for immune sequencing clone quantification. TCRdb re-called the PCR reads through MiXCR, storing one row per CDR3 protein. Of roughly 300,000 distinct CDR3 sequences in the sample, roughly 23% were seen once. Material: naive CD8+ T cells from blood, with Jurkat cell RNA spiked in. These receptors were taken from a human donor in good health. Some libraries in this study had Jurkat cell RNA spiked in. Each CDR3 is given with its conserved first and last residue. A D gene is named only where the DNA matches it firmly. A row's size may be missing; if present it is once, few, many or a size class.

CASSEIGSNQPQHF	TGTGCCAGCAGCGAAATTGGTAGCAATCAGCCCCAGCATTTT	.	TRBJ1-5	.	TRBV7-9
CASSQDPSIDAEAFF	TGTGCCAGCAGCCAAGATCCCTCGATCGACGCTGAAGCTTTCTTT	.	TRBJ1-1	.	TRBV4-2
CSVDIYTEAFF	TGCAGCGTTGACATTTACACTGAAGCTTTCTTT	many	TRBJ1-1	.	TRBV29-1
CASSLFVSPGEQYF	TGTGCCAGCAGCTTGTTTGTATCACCGGGCGAGCAGTACTTC	many	TRBJ2-7	.	TRBV5-6
CATSDLLGSNEQFF	TGTGCCACCAGTGATTTATTAGGGAGCAATGAGCAGTTCTTC	many	TRBJ2-1	.	TRBV24-1
CASSLGGLSEAFF	TGTGCCAGCAGCTTAGGTGGACTGTCTGAAGCTTTCTTT	many	TRBJ1-1	.	TRBV11-2
CASSYPGAYEQYF	TGTGCCAGCAGTTACCCAGGGGCCTACGAGCAGTACTTC	many	TRBJ2-7	.	TRBV6-5
CASSVGPETGLGTGELFF	TGTGCCAGCAGCGTAGGCCCCGAGACAGGGCTTGGGACCGGGGAGCTGTTTTTT	.	TRBJ2-2	TRBD1	TRBV9
CATSDHPGQGDQPQHF	TGTGCCACCAGTGATCATCCGGGACAGGGTGATCAGCCCCAGCATTTT	many	TRBJ1-5	TRBD1	TRBV24-1
CASREDEPNTGELFF	TGCGCCAGCAGAGAGGACGAACCTAACACCGGGGAGCTGTTTTTT	many	TRBJ2-2	.	TRBV4-1
CSVVGLAASYNEQFF	TGCAGCGTTGTAGGACTAGCGGCCTCCTACAATGAGCAGTTCTTC	few	TRBJ2-1	TRBD2	TRBV29-1
CASSKGATFRLNQPQHF	TGTGCCAGCAGTAAGGGGGCGACCTTCCGTCTTAATCAGCCCCAGCATTTT	.	TRBJ1-5	TRBD1	TRBV27
CASSLNPPSVAGGLDEQFF	TGTGCCAGCAGCTTAAACCCCCCTAGTGTTGCGGGAGGCTTGGATGAGCAGTTCTTC	.	TRBJ2-1	TRBD2	TRBV7-3
CASSPPTGLTEAFF	TGTGCCAGCAGCCCACCAACAGGGCTCACCGAAGCTTTCTTT	few	TRBJ1-1	.	TRBV7-9
CASSPRGRAEDAFF	TGTGCCAGCAGCCCCCGGGGCAGGGCCGAGGACGCTTTCTTT	few	TRBJ1-1	.	TRBV11-3
CASSQDSGTSRGSTEAFF	TGTGCCAGCAGCCAAGACAGTGGCACCTCGAGGGGAAGCACTGAAGCTTTCTTT	.	TRBJ1-1	.	TRBV3-1
CACSSPRSEQFF	TGTGCCTGCAGTTCGCCTAGAAGTGAGCAGTTCTTC	.	TRBJ2-1	.	TRBV28
CASSKDRGTGELFF	TGCGCCAGCAGCAAGGACAGGGGCACCGGGGAGCTGTTTTTT	many	TRBJ2-2	TRBD1	TRBV4-3
CACSQDDRQETQYF	TGTGCCTGCAGCCAAGATGATAGGCAAGAGACCCAGTACTTC	once	TRBJ2-5	.	TRBV3-2
CASSQGEGEPTYEQYF	TGCGCCAGCAGCCAAGGTGAGGGAGAACCCACCTACGAGCAGTACTTC	many	TRBJ2-7	.	TRBV4-3
CASSLRDRNNEQFF	TGTGCCAGCAGTCTCCGGGACAGAAACAATGAGCAGTTCTTC	few	TRBJ2-1	TRBD1	TRBV12-3/TRBV12-4
CASSLLGFKNTEAFF	TGTGCCAGCAGTTTACTGGGGTTCAAGAACACTGAAGCTTTCTTT	many	TRBJ1-1	.	TRBV28
CASSQVARVSGNTIYF	TGCGCCAGCAGCCAAGTCGCCAGGGTATCGGGAAACACCATATATTTT	many	TRBJ1-3	.	TRBV4-3
CASSLPTGETQYF	TGTGCCAGCAGCTTACCTACCGGGGAGACCCAGTACTTC	many	TRBJ2-5	.	TRBV7-9
CASSYGTFQETQYF	TGTGCCAGCAGTTACGGGACATTTCAAGAGACCCAGTACTTC	many	TRBJ2-5	.	TRBV6-2/TRBV6-3
CATSPQPKRVGAAQYF	TGTGCCACCAGTCCCCAGCCGAAGCGGGTTGGGGCGGCCCAGTACTTC	many	TRBJ2-5	.	TRBV24-1
CASSLLVSETQYF	TGTGCCAGCAGCTTACTAGTCAGCGAGACCCAGTACTTC	many	TRBJ2-5	.	TRBV13
CALELGGPGEQYF	TGTGCCTTGGAGCTGGGGGGCCCGGGCGAGCAGTACTTC	many	TRBJ2-7	.	TRBV30
CASSYSGGANTEAFF	TGTGCCAGCAGTTACTCTGGGGGGGCGAACACTGAAGCTTTCTTT	many	TRBJ1-1	.	TRBV6-5
CSVARQLAGELFF	TGCAGCGTTGCCCGGCAACTCGCGGGGGAGCTGTTTTTT	many	TRBJ2-2	.	TRBV29-1
CASSPGESPLHF	TGTGCCAGCAGCCCAGGGGAGTCACCCCTCCACTTT	.	TRBJ1-6	.	TRBV28
CASSQDLVSLSNQPQHF	TGCGCCAGCAGCCAAGATCTTGTGTCACTCAGCAATCAGCCCCAGCATTTT	few	TRBJ1-5	.	TRBV4-1